The text below deals with one TCR beta chain. A single record per CDR3 protein comes from TCRdb applying MiXCR to the 5' RACE reads. The sample yields about 730,000 distinct CDR3 sequences, approximately 21% seen once. The data are from a study of identical twins. The CDR3 is 15 residues long. V was pared by 6 bases and J by 1 base, with 6 bases of the junction left unmatched. In addition, the sample was reused for a study of T cells expressing NK-cell markers.

This TCR was sampled from a young woman in good health. V and J are TRBV12-3 or TRBV12-4 and TRBJ2-7; 10 nucleotides line up with TRBD2. The sequencing sample was made of PBMCs. In DNA form, the CDR3 reads TGTGCCAGCAGCCGGTGGACTAGCGGATCCTACGAGCAGTACTTC. The encoded protein is CASSRWTSGSYEQYF.